The clone carrying this TCR beta chain was counted a single time. The data derive from a study of T cells in Graves' hyperthyroidism and ophthalmopathy. Losses at the gene ends were 6 bases for V and 0 bases for J; bases not matched to a gene: 7. CDR3 size: 15 residues. Germline loops: CDR1 MDHEN, CDR2 SYDVKM. There were TCR beta CDR3 regions amplified from RNA transcripts. Initially, a first-round RT-PCR of the TCR CDR3 employed the HTBI primer set. From the multiplex PCR reads, TCRdb called clonotypes with MiXCR, one entry per CDR3 protein. The sample includes hundreds of thousands of distinct CDR3 sequences, roughly a quarter seen only once; the top ten take about 11%.

This chain links TRBV28 with TRBJ2-7, with 8 bases fitting TRBD1. This sequence originates from a woman in her 30s with Graves' ophthalmopathy. The sequencing input was blood. The chain's CDR3 is CASSWDRFGSYEQYF. The CDR3 nucleotides read TGTGCCAGCAGCTGGGACAGGTTCGGCTCCTACGAGCAGTACTTC.